This is a list of T cell receptor beta chains from one sample in a study of T cell responses to AZD1222 COVID-19 vaccine. TCRdb's table, derived via immunoSEQ multiplex PCR, lists solely in-frame clones and lacks some. This sample yields about 110,000 clones, of which roughly 90% are seen a single time; about 3.3% belongs to the top ten. Sequenced material: peripheral blood, taken on day 0 of MenACWY control vaccination. The receptors were sampled from an adult in good health. CDR3s include the opening cysteine and the closing phenylalanine or tryptophan. The D gene is left open where the match is weak. Size is stated for part of the rows, as once, few or many counts, or as a class when the clone is expanded.

V gene	clone size	D gene	J gene	CDR3 DNA	CDR3 protein
TRBV6-5	NA	TRBD2	TRBJ2-7	TGTGCCAGCAGTTACTCACTAGCGGGGGGTGTATACGAGCAGTACTTC	CASSYSLAGGVYEQYF
TRBV9	NA	TRBD2	TRBJ2-3	TGTGCCAGCAGCGCGGCAGGGAAGCGGGGGACAGATACGCAGTATTTT	CASSAAGKRGTDTQYF
TRBV7-2	NA	NA	TRBJ2-7	TGTGCCAGCAGCTTTATGAGCGCGCAGTACTTC	CASSFMSAQYF
TRBV27	NA	NA	TRBJ1-5	TGTGCCAGCAGTTTAACGGGACCACCAGGTTATAGCAATCAGCCCCAGCATTTT	CASSLTGPPGYSNQPQHF
TRBV18	once	TRBD1	TRBJ1-2	TGTGCCAGCTCATCGAGACAGGGGGCGGACTATGGCTACACCTTC	CASSSRQGADYGYTF
TRBV20-1	NA	TRBD1	TRBJ1-5	TGCAGTGCTAGTCGTGGCTTCGGCAGGGGGTCTGATCAGCCCCAGCATTTT	CSASRGFGRGSDQPQHF
TRBV6-5	NA	NA	TRBJ2-7	TGTGCCAGCAGTCGCGGGCTGCCCTACGAGCAGTACTTC	CASSRGLPYEQYF
TRBV7-9	NA	TRBD1	TRBJ1-6	TGTGCCAGCAGCTCGGGACAGGGGGCTTATTCACCCCTCCACTTT	CASSSGQGAYSPLHF
TRBV2	NA	NA	TRBJ1-1	TGTGCCAGCAGGCAGGAGTACTCGAACACTGAAGCTTTCTTT	CASRQEYSNTEAFF
TRBV7-9	NA	TRBD2	TRBJ2-3	TGTGCCAGCAGCTTAGTGCTAGCGGGGAGAGATACGCAGTATTTT	CASSLVLAGRDTQYF
TRBV5-1	NA	TRBD1	TRBJ2-3	TGCGCCAGCAGCCTTACCGGGACAGGGCGGAGCACAGATACGCAGTATTTT	CASSLTGTGRSTDTQYF
TRBV19	NA	TRBD2	TRBJ2-1	TGTGCCAGTAGCCCTCTAGCGGGGGCCGATAATGAGCAGTTCTTC	CASSPLAGADNEQFF
TRBV29-1	NA	NA	TRBJ1-1	TGCAGCGTTGAAAGGGCCCTGAACACTGAAGCTTTCTTT	CSVERALNTEAFF
TRBV25-1	NA	NA	TRBJ1-6	TGTGCCAGCAGTGAATCGGCTCTGCCCTTAATTAATTCACCCCTCCACTTT	CASSESALPLINSPLHF
TRBV18	NA	TRBD1	TRBJ2-7	TGTGCCAGCTCTCGGGACAGGGGCGAGCAGTACTTC	CASSRDRGEQYF
TRBV21-1	NA	NA	TRBJ1-5	TGTGCCAGCAGCACCCACAGGGTGAGGGTCAATCAGCCCCAGCATTTT	CASSTHRVRVNQPQHF
TRBV9	NA	NA	TRBJ1-1	TGTGCCAGCAGCGCCAAGAGGGAGAACACTGAAGCTTTCTTT	CASSAKRENTEAFF
TRBV6-2/TRBV6-3	NA	NA	TRBJ2-7	TGTGCCAGCAGTTACGGGGTTACCTACGAGCAGTACTTC	CASSYGVTYEQYF
TRBV9	NA	TRBD2	TRBJ2-3	TGTGCCAGCAGCGTAGAAGGACTAGTTGATACGCAGTATTTT	CASSVEGLVDTQYF
TRBV7-2	NA	NA	TRBJ2-1	TGTGCCAGCAGCTTAGTGGCAGGGGGGGATGAGCAGTTCTTC	CASSLVAGGDEQFF
TRBV5-1	once	NA	TRBJ1-2	TGCGCCAGCAGCTTGGTTTCGCAAAACTATGGCTACACCTTC	CASSLVSQNYGYTF
TRBV5-6	NA	NA	TRBJ2-7	TGTGCCAGCAGCATGACAGATATCTACGAGCAGTACTTC	CASSMTDIYEQYF
TRBV28	few	NA	TRBJ1-4	TGTGCCAGCAGGGACAGCCTTAATGAAAAACTGTTTTTT	CASRDSLNEKLFF
TRBV4-2	NA	TRBD2	TRBJ2-2	TGTGCCAGCAGCCAAGGTGACGGGAGGGGCGCGGTCACCGGGGAGCTGTTTTTT	CASSQGDGRGAVTGELFF
TRBV19	NA	NA	TRBJ2-2	TGTGCCAGTAGTATAGTCGGTGGCGGGGACCTCACCGGGGAGCTGTTTTTT	CASSIVGGGDLTGELFF
TRBV10-1	NA	NA	TRBJ1-5	TGCGCCAGCAGTCGGGGTACCAATCAGCCCCAGCATTTT	CASSRGTNQPQHF
TRBV28	NA	TRBD1	TRBJ1-4	TGTGCCAGCAGTCCCGGGACAGGAGCAACTAATGAAAAACTGTTTTTT	CASSPGTGATNEKLFF
TRBV6-5	NA	TRBD1	TRBJ2-1	TGTGCCAGCAGTTACGTGACAGGGGACTACAATGAGCAGTTCTTC	CASSYVTGDYNEQFF
TRBV9	NA	NA	TRBJ1-5	TGTGCCAGCAGCGTAGACTGGGGAGCTGGACAGCCCCAGCATTTT	CASSVDWGAGQPQHF
TRBV27	few	TRBD1	TRBJ1-1	TGTGCCAGCAGTTCCACAGGGGGCGCGGGAACTGAAGCTTTCTTT	CASSSTGGAGTEAFF
TRBV4-1	NA	TRBD1	TRBJ1-5	TGCGCCAGCAGCCAGACAGGGGGCGTAGGTCAGCCCCAGCATTTT	CASSQTGGVGQPQHF
TRBV12-3/TRBV12-4	NA	NA	TRBJ2-7	TGTGCCAGCAGTTTAGCGGGAAACGAGCAGTACTTC	CASSLAGNEQYF
TRBV30	NA	TRBD1	TRBJ2-2	TGTGCCTGGAGTAGGGACAGGGCGAACACCGGGGAGCTGTTTTTT	CAWSRDRANTGELFF
TRBV3-1/TRBV3-2	NA	NA	TRBJ1-1	TGTGCCAGCAGCCTCCCCGGGGCTGGCCCTGAAGCTTTCTTT	CASSLPGAGPEAFF
TRBV9	NA	NA	TRBJ1-4	TGTGCCAGCAGCGCAGGGCGAAACCCTACAACTAATGAAAAACTGTTTTTT	CASSAGRNPTTNEKLFF
TRBV5-1	NA	NA	TRBJ1-6	TGCGCCAGCAGCCGAGGGGATAATTCACCCCTCCACTTT	CASSRGDNSPLHF
TRBV5-4	NA	NA	TRBJ1-1	TGTGCCAGCAGCTTGGGGACGGTCCCAGGGAACACTGAAGCTTTCTTT	CASSLGTVPGNTEAFF
TRBV6-5	NA	NA	TRBJ1-5	TGTGCCAGCACTCTAGGGGGGGACCAGCCCCAGCATTTT	CASTLGGDQPQHF
TRBV11-1	NA	TRBD2	TRBJ2-2	TGTGCCAGCAGCTTAGTTGGCGGGGGGAACACCGGGGAGCTGTTTTTT	CASSLVGGGNTGELFF
TRBV9	NA	TRBD1	TRBJ1-1	TGTGCCAGCAGCGTAGGGACAGGGGGGGCCTCTGAAGCTTTCTTT	CASSVGTGGASEAFF
TRBV5-1	NA	TRBD1	TRBJ2-7	TGCGCCAGCAGCTTGGACACAGGGGTCGGCGAGCAGTACTTC	CASSLDTGVGEQYF
TRBV5-1	once	NA	TRBJ2-3	TGCGCCAGCAGCTTGAACCGGGGGTCAGATACGCAGTATTTT	CASSLNRGSDTQYF
TRBV3-1/TRBV3-2	NA	NA	TRBJ1-2	TGTGCCAGCAGCCAGGAATCCTATGGCTACACCTTC	CASSQESYGYTF
TRBV2	NA	TRBD1	TRBJ2-7	TGTGCCAGCAGTGCAGAACAGGGGGTTTGGTACGAGCAGTACTTC	CASSAEQGVWYEQYF
TRBV19	NA	NA	TRBJ1-5	TGTGCCAGTAGTCCCTACGTAGGGAGCAATCAGCCCCAGCATTTT	CASSPYVGSNQPQHF
TRBV7-2	NA	NA	TRBJ1-2	TGTGCCAGCAGCCCACAACAGGGAAACTATGGCTACACCTTC	CASSPQQGNYGYTF
TRBV11-3	NA	TRBD2	TRBJ2-1	TGTGCCAGCAGCTGGGAGAAGGGAGGGAAGAATGAGCAGTTCTTC	CASSWEKGGKNEQFF
TRBV7-2	NA	NA	TRBJ1-1	TGTGCCAGCAGCTTAGTCGTGAGGAGGAACACTGAAGCTTTCTTT	CASSLVVRRNTEAFF